This T cell receptor (beta chain) was captured in a study of T cell changes during pregnancy in multiple sclerosis. The assay was immunoSEQ multiplex PCR, and TCRdb's table has in-frame clones only and misses some. The table records around 57,000 clones, around 91% of them present only once. The CDR3 has 13 amino acids. Trimming stripped 6 bases from V and 0 bases from J, with 6 bases between. Germline loops: CDR1 LNHNV, CDR2 YYDKDF (reference sequence). The sequence was collected from a female donor in good health, enrolled as a control in a pregnancy study. The genes are TRBV15 and TRBJ1-3; no definite D call. Specimen: peripheral blood, collected in the third trimester of pregnancy. The CDR3 nucleotides are TGTGCCACCAGAAAGCCCTCTGGAAACACCATATATTTT. This sequence encodes CATRKPSGNTIYF.